Listed here are 5 T cell receptor beta chains from one sample, sequenced in a study of T cells after yellow fever vaccination. TCRdb recomputed calls from the 5' RACE reads with MiXCR, one row per CDR3 protein. The sample lists 60,000 to 85,000 distinct CDR3 sequences, less than 8.5% seen once, with about 39% in the top ten. Sample: CD8+ T cells sorted from PBMCs, taken about 41 days after the first yellow fever vaccination. All receptors derive from a man younger than 30 who received the YFV17D yellow fever vaccine.

Ten or more counts support this clonotype. The genes are TRBV20-1 and TRBJ2-3; D may correspond to TRBD1 or TRBD2 (5 bases each). The length of the CDR3 is 14 residues. Trimming stripped 6 bases from V and 6 bases from J, with 19 bases between. Germline V gene lookup returns CDR1 DFQATT and CDR2 SNEGSKA (reference sequence). For the CDR3, the DNA is TGCAGTGCGCCGACGGTGGGGGATACGGATACGCAGTATTTT. It is translated as CSAPTVGDTDTQYF.

The rearrangement joins TRBV11-2 to TRBJ2-3; D tentatively reads TRBD1 or TRBD2 (6 bases each). The CDR3 loop spans 16 amino acids. From germline, CDR1 is SGHAT and CDR2 FQNNGV. V was trimmed by 5 bases and J by 4 bases, leaving 19 bases between them. In nucleotides, the CDR3 is TGTGCCAGCAGCGAGCGGGCATGGGGGCGGGCAGATACGCAGTATTTT. It codes for CASSERAWGRADTQYF.

This clonotype occurred a few times. The chain recombines TRBV7-2 with TRBJ2-7; 7 positions agree with TRBD2. The CDR3 spans 14 residues. The V gene's germline CDR1 is SGHTA and CDR2 FQGNSA. J lost 1 base, V lost 5 bases, and 5 bases had no gene match. DNA for the CDR3: TGTGCCAGCAGCCCAGCGGGGCCTTCCTACGAGCAGTACTTC. Translating gives CASSPAGPSYEQYF. Full variable domain (remainder filled in from reference TRBV7-2 and TRBJ2-7): GAGVSQSPSNKVTEKGKDVELRCDPISGHTALYWYRQSLGQGLEFLIYFQGNSAPDKSGLPSDRFSAERTGGSVSTLTIQRTQQEDSAVYLCASSPAGPSYEQYFGPGTRLTVT.

This clonotype was found a few times. The V and J genes are TRBV5-1 and TRBJ1-2; D unclear. Germline V gives CDR1 SGHRS, CDR2 YFSETQ. V dropped 1 base and J dropped 8 bases, with 21 bases sitting between them. The CDR3 consists of 16 residues. The CDR3 DNA reads TGCGCCAGCAGCTTGCCTATACGCCCGGGATATAAAGGCTACACCTTC. Its protein is CASSLPIRPGYKGYTF.

This clonotype appeared a few times. The chain joins TRBV11-2 to TRBJ2-3, with TRBD1 matching 7 bases. V lost 7 bases, J lost 4 bases, and 14 bases stayed unmatched. CDR1 and CDR2 (germline): SGHAT, FQNNGV. The CDR3 runs to 16 residues. Here the CDR3 DNA reads TGTGCCAGCACCCGCTGGTCCGGGACAGCTGCAGATACGCAGTATTTT. Amino acid sequence: CASTRWSGTAADTQYF.